The 20 T cell receptor beta chains reported below all come from one sample, sequenced in a study of shared clonotypes between healthy human individuals. Repertoires were generated with immunoSEQ multiplex PCR, while TCRdb's copy carries only in-frame clones and drops some. The table includes 2,500,000 or so clones, approximately 93% detected once. The sample taken for sequencing was naive CD4+ T cells from PBMCs. Indicated subset: CD45RA+ positively selected. Receptors were obtained from a man aged 18 to 35 in good health. Some clones in this sample may be carry-over from other donors' samples.

V and J are TRBV13 and TRBJ2-1; TRBD2 matches 10 bases. Unmatched junction bases numbered 10, after V lost 5 bases and J lost 6 bases. Germline values: CDR1 PRHDT, CDR2 FYEKMQ (reference sequence). CDR3 length: 16 amino acids. The CDR3 protein is CASSPLAGVVVNEQFF. The CDR3 region has the DNA TGTGCCAGCAGCCCTCTAGCGGGAGTAGTAGTCAATGAGCAGTTCTTC.

The J gene is TRBJ1-2, the V gene TRBV7-8; D remains unclear. Trimming removed 5 bases from V and 3 bases from J, with 13 bases in between. From germline, CDR1 is SGHVS and CDR2 FQNEAQ. The CDR3 spans 14 residues. CDR3 protein: CASSPRGQHYGYTF. The CDR3 DNA reads as TGTGCCAGCAGCCCGAGAGGGCAGCACTATGGCTACACCTTC.

The chain couples TRBV2 to TRBJ1-2; D gene unclear. V shed 8 bases and J shed 0 bases, with 7 bases lying between them. The germline V gene encodes CDR1 SNHLY and CDR2 FYNNEI. The CDR3 loop spans 12 amino acids. The CDR3 protein is CASQYANYGYTF. DNA of the CDR3: TGTGCCAGCCAGTACGCTAACTATGGCTACACCTTC.

Details on this clone: Other DNA sequences in this sample translate to the same CDR3. The CDR3 bases are TGTGCCAGCAGCTTGCGATACACTGAAGCTTTCTTT. Its translation: CASSLRYTEAFF. The chain is built from TRBV5-6 and TRBJ1-1, with no clear D. The CDR3 contains 12 residues. Germline V gene lookup returns CDR1 SGHDT and CDR2 YYEEEE. With 1 base removed from V and 3 bases from J, the gap between germline ends came to 4 bases.

V gene TRBV5-1 combines with J gene TRBJ1-4, with TRBD1 identical over 8 bases. The CDR3 extends over 14 amino acids. Germline assignment: CDR1 SGHRS and CDR2 YFSETQ. Trimming at V came to 4 bases and at J to 4 bases, leaving 3 bases not matched to a gene. The CDR3 spells CASSPGQDNEKLFF. CDR3 DNA: TGCGCCAGCAGCCCGGGACAGGATAATGAAAAACTGTTTTTT.

V is TRBV29-1 and J is TRBJ1-4; D unresolved. This CDR3 has 11 amino acids. Germline-derived CDR1 and CDR2 are SQVTM and ANQGSEA. V was clipped by 3 bases and J by 6 bases, with 5 bases between them. As DNA, the CDR3 is TGCAGCGTTGAGAGCTATGAAAAACTGTTTTTT. Amino acids: CSVESYEKLFF.

The chain joins TRBV28 to TRBJ1-1; perhaps TRBD1 as D (5 bases). Germline CDR1 is MDHEN and CDR2 is SYDVKM. The CDR3 sequence is 14 residues long. The V end lost 5 bases, the J end lost 6 bases, and 16 bases lay between the germline ends. Here the CDR3 DNA reads TGTGCCAGCAGTCCCGGGACCCCCATATCTGAAGCTTTCTTT. Its translation: CASSPGTPISEAFF.

On this clone: This specimen includes other DNA sequences encoding the same CDR3. V gene TRBV4-1 combines with J gene TRBJ2-5, with 9 bases lining up with TRBD2. This CDR3 spans 15 amino acids. J lost 2 bases, V lost 4 bases, and 5 bases had no gene match. CDR1 MGHRA and CDR2 YSYEKL come from the germline V gene. DNA of the CDR3: TGCGCCAGCAGCCGCCTGACTAGCGGTCAAGAGACCCAGTACTTC. The encoded protein is CASSRLTSGQETQYF.

With respect to this clone: At the DNA level, this CDR3 is encoded by other sequences in the same sample as well. The chain has TRBV28 and TRBJ1-1; D ambiguous. Germline V gene data show CDR1 as MDHEN and CDR2 as SYDVKM. Trimming took off 1 base at V and 5 bases at J, with 5 bases between the two ends. The CDR3 sequence is 12 residues long. The CDR3 loop reads CASSLSDTEAFF. DNA for the CDR3: TGTGCCAGCAGTTTATCTGATACTGAAGCTTTCTTT.

The genes are TRBV11-2 and TRBJ1-2; D not certain. Germline V gene sequence: CDR1 SGHAT, CDR2 FQNNGV. This CDR3 has 14 amino acids. V lost 4 bases, J lost 3 bases, and 12 bases lay in between. The chain's CDR3 is CASSSAGLYYGYTF. The DNA for the CDR3 is TGTGCCAGCAGCTCCGCAGGCCTCTACTATGGCTACACCTTC. Full variable domain (rest looked up from reference TRBV11-2 and TRBJ1-2): EAGVAQSPRYKIIEKRQSVAFWCNPISGHATLYWYQQILGQGPKLLIQFQNNGVVDDSQLPKDRFSAERLKGVDSTLKIQPAKLEDSAVYLCASSSAGLYYGYTFGSGTRLTVV.

This sequence joins TRBV5-1 and TRBJ2-3; TRBD2 agrees at 7 bases. V lost 7 bases to trimming and J lost 5 bases; unmatched junction nucleotides: 13. Germline assignment: CDR1 SGHRS and CDR2 YFSETQ. The CDR3 contains 15 residues. The DNA of the CDR3 is TGCGCCAGCCGTCCTCTTGGGGCGGGAGAAGATACGCAGTATTTT. This codes for CASRPLGAGEDTQYF. Variable domain in full (rest from reference TRBV5-1 and TRBJ2-3): KAGVTQTPRYLIKTRGQQVTLSCSPISGHRSVSWYQQTPGQGLQFLFEYFSETQRNKGNFPGRFSGRQFSNSRSEMNVSTLELGDSALYLCASRPLGAGEDTQYFGPGTRLTVL.

This chain connects TRBV5-4 to TRBJ1-3; D ambiguous. The CDR3 is 15 amino acids. V was cut by 0 bases and J by 0 bases, with 7 bases left in between. CDR1 is SGHNT and CDR2 is YYREEE in the germline V gene (reference sequence). The CDR3 sequence: CASSLESVSGNTIYF. In DNA form, the CDR3 reads TGTGCCAGCAGCTTGGAGTCCGTCTCTGGAAACACCATATATTTT.

The chain is built from TRBV6-5 and TRBJ2-3, with 15 nucleotides matching TRBD2. Germline V gives CDR1 MNHEY, CDR2 SVGAGI. With V trimmed by 6 bases and J by 4 bases, 2 bases remained unmatched. This CDR3 is 15 amino acids long. The CDR3 bases are TGTGCCAGCAGCAGGACTAGCGGGAGGGCAGATACGCAGTATTTT. Its protein product is CASSRTSGRADTQYF.

The rearrangement uses TRBV12-2 and TRBJ1-2; the table calls TRBD1, which could not be checked here. TRBV12-2 is termed a pseudogene. The CDR3 totals 17 residues. CDR3 protein: CASRIRPTGTAIYGYTF. The CDR3 DNA is TGTGCAAGTCGCATCCGGCCCACCGGGACAGCCATCTATGGCTACACCTTC.

The chain employs TRBV2 and TRBJ2-1, with D perhaps TRBD1 (5 bases). Germline-derived CDR1 and CDR2 are SNHLY and FYNNEI. This CDR3 is 14 amino acids long. Between the trimmed V and J ends, which lost 0 bases and 6 bases, there was a span of 9 bases. The CDR3 here is CASSEAFQGNEQFF. The CDR3 bases are TGTGCCAGCAGTGAAGCGTTTCAGGGCAATGAGCAGTTCTTC.

The chain has TRBV25-1 and TRBJ1-3, with 8 bases identical to TRBD1. This CDR3 is 16 amino acids long. From germline, CDR1 is MGHDK and CDR2 SYGVNS. V lost 4 bases and J lost 1; bases outside the gene matches: 6. As DNA, the CDR3 is TGTGCCAGCAGTGGACAGGGGAAAGGGTCTGGAAACACCATATATTTT. Encoded protein: CASSGQGKGSGNTIYF. The whole variable domain, filled in from reference TRBV25-1 and TRBJ1-3, reads EADIYQTPRYLVIGTGKKITLECSQTMGHDKMYWYQQDPGMELHLIHYSYGVNSTEKGDLSSESTVSRIRTEHFPLTLESARPSHTSQYLCASSGQGKGSGNTIYFGEGSWLTVV.

The gene calls are TRBV28 and TRBJ1-2; unclear D gene. This CDR3 region has 15 residues. The germline CDR1 and CDR2 sequences are MDHEN and SYDVKM. Trimming pared 6 bases from V and 0 bases from J, leaving 14 bases between. CDR3 residues: CASRPGGTANYGYTF. The CDR3 DNA is TGTGCCAGCAGGCCGGGTGGTACAGCTAACTATGGCTACACCTTC.

This clone is a singleton in its sample. V usage is TRBV19 and J usage is TRBJ2-1; D is possibly TRBD1 or TRBD2 (5 bases each). This CDR3 comprises 17 residues. Trimming cost V 6 bases and J 0 bases, with 18 bases left between them. CDR1 and CDR2 (germline): LNHDA, SQIVND (reference sequence). The CDR3 DNA is TGTGCCAGTAGCCGCCTCGCCGGGACCCGCTCCTACAATGAGCAGTTCTTC. Amino acid sequence: CASSRLAGTRSYNEQFF.

This rearrangement joins TRBV27 to TRBJ2-1, with 10 bases that match TRBD2. From germline, CDR1 is MNHEY and CDR2 SMNVEV (reference sequence). With 5 bases clipped from V and 0 bases from J, the junction kept 16 bases outside the gene matches. CDR3 length equals 20 residues. Written as DNA, the CDR3 is TGTGCCAGCAGTGCCTATCTAGCGGGAGACCCCGCCCTCTCCTACAATGAGCAGTTCTTC. Protein: CASSAYLAGDPALSYNEQFF.

The V and J genes are TRBV5-1 and TRBJ1-1; 8 bases fit TRBD1. The CDR3 is 17 amino acids. Germline CDR1 is SGHRS and CDR2 is YFSETQ. V shed 5 bases and J 0 bases; nucleotides not matched to a gene: 12. The CDR3 coding sequence is TGCGCCAGCAGAGGCAGAGGGACAGGCTACTTGAACACTGAAGCTTTCTTT. Its protein is CASRGRGTGYLNTEAFF.